The 25 T cell receptor beta chains below were found in one sample sequenced in a study of cytomegalovirus exposure and HLA in healthy donors. PCR was performed using 60 Vbeta and 13 Jbeta primers. Some clones are missing from TCRdb's copy, which holds only in-frame ones; the method was immunoSEQ multiplex PCR. This table has roughly 130,000 clones, 75% to 90% appearing once. Sequencing used PBMCs. The receptor source for this set is a man aged 25-45 years in good health and CMV-seronegative.

This chain joins TRBV6-6 and TRBJ1-3; D gene uncertain. Trimming pared 0 bases from V and 3 bases from J, leaving 9 bases between. Germline V gene sequence: CDR1 MNHNY, CDR2 SVGAGI (reference sequence). CDR3 length: 15 amino acids. CDR3 sequence reads: CASSYSPGIGNTIYF. The DNA of the CDR3 is TGTGCCAGCAGTTACTCTCCGGGGATTGGAAACACCATATATTTT.

This clone has just a few counts. This chain links TRBV27 with TRBJ1-5; 9 bases line up with TRBD1. After removal of 6 bases from V and 0 bases from J, the junction contained 18 bases not matched to a gene. Germline V gives CDR1 MNHEY, CDR2 SMNVEV (reference sequence). CDR3 length: 20 residues. As DNA, the CDR3 is TGTGCCAGCAGACCCAGCAGGGGTACAGGGGGCAGCTATAGCAATCAGCCCCAGCATTTT. It translates to CASRPSRGTGGSYSNQPQHF.

This clone was recorded a few times. This rearrangement joins TRBV28 to TRBJ1-1; a possible D gene is TRBD1 (6 bases). Germline V gene lookup returns CDR1 MDHEN and CDR2 SYDVKM. V lost 6 bases to trimming and J lost 5 bases, with 19 bases between them. This CDR3 is 15 amino acids long. The CDR3 DNA is TGTGCCAGCAGCCTTAGCGGGGGCAGGGGAACTGAAGCTTTCTTT. It is translated as CASSLSGGRGTEAFF.

This clone came up a few times. The genes are TRBV2 and TRBJ2-2, with D hard to call. The germline V and J ends were trimmed by 4 bases and 1 base, with 4 bases remaining between them. The germline V gene encodes CDR1 SNHLY and CDR2 FYNNEI. This CDR3 spans 13 amino acids. CDR3: CASSAENTGELFF. CDR3 nucleotide sequence: TGTGCCAGCAGTGCAGAGAACACCGGGGAGCTGTTTTTT.

This chain links TRBV2 with TRBJ2-5, with D unclear. V shed 8 bases and J shed 6 bases, with 7 bases lying between them. Germline CDR1 reads SNHLY; CDR2 reads FYNNEI. This CDR3 spans 10 amino acids. The CDR3 DNA follows: TGTGCCAGCCGCTACCAGACCCAGTACTTC. Encoded protein: CASRYQTQYF.

The chain is built from TRBV5-1 and TRBJ2-7; D remains ambiguous. The V gene lost 0 bases and the J gene lost 3 bases, with 7 bases spanning the gap. This CDR3 region has 13 residues. Germline V gives CDR1 SGHRS, CDR2 YFSETQ. CDR3 region: CASSLGGDYEQYF. The CDR3 bases are TGCGCCAGCAGCTTGGGCGGTGACTACGAGCAGTACTTC.

The V gene is TRBV30, the J gene TRBJ1-2, with D possibly matching TRBD1 (6 bases). The length of the CDR3 is 16 residues. V gave up 4 bases and J gave up 1 base, with 19 bases separating them. Per the germline V gene, CDR1 is GTSNPN and CDR2 is SVGIG (reference sequence). The CDR3 DNA reads TGTGCCTGGACCATAGGGGGGGGCAGGCTTAACTATGGCTACACCTTC. Translating it yields CAWTIGGGRLNYGYTF.

The rearrangement joins TRBV4-2 to TRBJ2-1, with 8 positions matching TRBD2. The CDR3 loop spans 17 amino acids. CDR1 is LGHNA and CDR2 is YNFKEQ in the germline V gene. V lost 0 bases, J lost 4 bases, and 8 bases stayed unmatched. For the CDR3, the DNA is TGTGCCAGCAGCCAAGACGGGGGGGCTAGCAGATACAATGAGCAGTTCTTC. It yields the protein CASSQDGGASRYNEQFF.

This clone was observed a single time. V usage is TRBV27 and J usage is TRBJ1-2; 9 nucleotides align to TRBD1. CDR1 is MNHEY, CDR2 SMNVEV, per germline (reference sequence). V shed 2 bases, J shed 6 bases, and the junction held 7 bases outside the gene matches. The CDR3 sequence is 15 residues long. CDR3 DNA sequence: TGTGCCAGCAGTTTACGGACAGGGGCGTGGCATGGCTACACCTTC. It codes for CASSLRTGAWHGYTF.

The V and J genes are TRBV6-1 and TRBJ2-3, with 9 bases lining up with TRBD2. Germline V lookup: CDR1 MNHNS, CDR2 SASEGT. V shed 4 bases, J shed 0 bases, and the junction held 17 bases outside the gene matches. The CDR3 loop spans 20 amino acids. The CDR3 loop reads CASSARKQGALAGSTDTQYF. The CDR3 DNA reads as TGTGCCAGCAGTGCGAGGAAACAAGGGGCGCTAGCGGGGAGCACAGATACGCAGTATTTT.

The V call is TRBV28, the J call TRBJ1-3, with no clear D. The CDR3 has 15 amino acids. Germline V gives CDR1 MDHEN, CDR2 SYDVKM. V lost 6 bases to trimming and J lost 2 bases, with 14 bases between them. The CDR3 coding sequence is TGTGCCAGCAGGGAGAGTACAAATGCTGGAAACACCATATATTTT. The encoded protein is CASRESTNAGNTIYF.

As DNA, the CDR3 is TGTGCCAGTACGTCTCTCTTGTCCGGGGTTAGCAATCAGCCCCAGCATTTT. Translated: CASTSLLSGVSNQPQHF. The rearrangement links TRBV19 to TRBJ1-5; D gene ambiguous. The V end lost 7 bases, the J end lost 0 bases, and 19 bases lay between the germline ends. Looked up from germline, CDR1 is LNHDA and CDR2 is SQIVND (reference sequence). The CDR3 has 17 amino acids.

The rearrangement uses TRBV29-1 and TRBJ2-1; TRBD1 agrees at 8 bases. Germline CDR1 is SQVTM and CDR2 is ANQGSEA. The CDR3 totals 18 residues. V lost 5 bases and J lost 0; bases outside the gene matches: 15. The CDR3 DNA is TGCAGCGTTACCTCCGGGACAGGCGAGTCGAGCTCCTACAATGAGCAGTTCTTC. It encodes CSVTSGTGESSSYNEQFF.

The chain carries TRBV28 and TRBJ2-2; tentative D call: TRBD1 (5 bases). Germline V lookup: CDR1 MDHEN, CDR2 SYDVKM. V lost 8 bases and J lost 6, with 10 bases in between. The CDR3 is made up of 12 amino acids. In DNA, the CDR3 is TGTGCCAGCCGGACAACCGCCGGGGAGCTGTTTTTT. Protein: CASRTTAGELFF.

This chain links TRBV29-1 with TRBJ2-3; TRBD2 matches at 9 bases. The CDR3 loop spans 14 amino acids. The junction had 10 bases not matched to a gene; V was cut back by 6 bases and J by 6 bases. Per germline, CDR1 SQVTM and CDR2 ANQGSEA. The CDR3, as DNA: TGCAGCGTGTTTGGCGGGGGGGGCCCCGATACGCAGTATTTT. Its protein is CSVFGGGGPDTQYF.

The chain has TRBV2 and TRBJ1-2; D is ambiguous. From germline, CDR1 is SNHLY and CDR2 FYNNEI. This CDR3 is built from 14 residues. Between the trimmed V and J ends, which lost 6 bases and 4 bases, there was a span of 15 bases. The CDR3 DNA is TGTGCCAGCAGGAGGGAGGAGGAGGGCTATGGCTACACCTTC. This translates into CASRREEEGYGYTF.

The rearrangement joins TRBV7-9 to TRBJ2-1; 8 bases agree with TRBD2. The CDR3 has 15 residues. V was pared by 0 bases and J by 8 bases, with 6 bases of the junction left unmatched. The germline gives CDR1 SEHNR, CDR2 FQNEAQ (reference sequence). The CDR3 nucleotides read TGTGCCAGCAGCTTAGCGGCGGGGGGAGGCGATGAGCAGTTCTTC. As protein: CASSLAAGGGDEQFF.

Only one count was recorded for this clone. This rearrangement joins TRBV7-9 to TRBJ1-1; D is uncertain. Germline CDR1 SEHNR, CDR2 FQNEAQ (reference sequence). Trimming pared 3 bases from V and 2 bases from J, leaving 19 bases between. This CDR3 spans 17 amino acids. The CDR3 sequence: CASSFSAQEGGNTEAFF. The CDR3 nucleotides are TGTGCCAGCAGCTTCAGCGCCCAAGAGGGAGGAAACACTGAAGCTTTCTTT.

This clone was counted once. This sample also contains other DNA sequences that code for the same CDR3. J is TRBJ2-7 and V is TRBV5-6, with TRBD2 as a possible D gene (7 bases). V was trimmed by 4 bases and J by 7 bases, leaving 12 bases between them. The CDR3 sequence is 12 residues long. In germline, CDR1 is SGHDT, CDR2 YYEEEE. The CDR3 protein is CASSPGGLEQYF. The DNA for the CDR3 is TGTGCCAGCAGCCCGGGGGGCTTGGAGCAGTACTTC.

The chain uses TRBV6-5 and TRBJ1-1, with D uncertain. The germline V gene has CDR1 MNHEY and CDR2 SVGAGI. The length of the CDR3 is 10 residues. V lost 3 bases, J lost 10 bases, and 6 bases lay in between. CDR3 region: CASSYLAAFF. The CDR3, as DNA: TGTGCCAGCAGTTATTTGGCAGCTTTCTTT.

The chain is built from TRBV5-1 and TRBJ2-5; 9 bases match TRBD1. The assigned J gene may be wrong: the sequence end matches TRBJ2-7 better. This CDR3 has 14 residues. CDR1 is SGHRS and CDR2 is YFSETQ in the germline V gene. The CDR3 nucleotides are TGCGCCAGCAGCTACAGGGGGCGCGAGGACGAGCAGTACTTC. Protein sequence: CASSYRGREDEQYF.

Points on this clone: Its ends do not fully match the called genes, so a read error is possible. J is TRBJ2-4 and V is TRBV11-2; 10 nucleotides line up with TRBD1. Germline V lookup: CDR1 SGHAT, CDR2 FQNNGV. CDR3 size: 16 residues. CDR3 residues: CASSPHAGTGENSQYF. The DNA for the CDR3 is TGTGCCAGCAGCCCACACGCCGGGACAGGGGAAAACAGTCAGTACTTC.

The CDR3 sequence: CASSVSEGANYGYTF. The DNA of the CDR3 is TGTGCCAGCAGCGTGAGTGAGGGGGCCAACTATGGCTACACCTTC. The V and J genes are TRBV9 and TRBJ1-2; 7 nucleotides align to TRBD1. CDR1 and CDR2 (germline): SGDLS, YYNGEE. The CDR3 is 15 residues long. Trimming took 2 bases from V and 2 from J; bases not matched to a gene: 6. Drawing the rest from reference TRBV9 and TRBJ1-2, the complete variable domain is DSGVTQTPKHLITATGQRVTLRCSPRSGDLSVYWYQQSLDQGLQFLIQYYNGEERAKGNILERFSAQQFPDLHSELNLSSLELGDSALYFCASSVSEGANYGYTFGSGTRLTVV.

Here the CDR3 DNA reads TGTGCCACCAGCACGGGGGATCGGGACAGGGACTCAAACTATGGCTACACCTTC. Protein: CATSTGDRDRDSNYGYTF. The rearrangement joins TRBV15 to TRBJ1-2; 9 bases agree with TRBD1. V was pared by 4 bases and J by 2 bases, with 14 bases of the junction left unmatched. Germline loops: CDR1 LNHNV, CDR2 YYDKDF (reference sequence). This CDR3 has 18 amino acids.

The genes are TRBV7-8 and TRBJ2-7, with 9 nucleotides matching TRBD2. CDR3 length: 14 amino acids. The trim removed 1 base at V and 6 bases at J, leaving 4 bases unmatched. Germline loops: CDR1 SGHVS, CDR2 FQNEAQ. The CDR3 sequence is CASSLVDSGSEQYF. CDR3 bases: TGTGCCAGCAGCTTAGTTGATAGCGGGAGCGAGCAGTACTTC.